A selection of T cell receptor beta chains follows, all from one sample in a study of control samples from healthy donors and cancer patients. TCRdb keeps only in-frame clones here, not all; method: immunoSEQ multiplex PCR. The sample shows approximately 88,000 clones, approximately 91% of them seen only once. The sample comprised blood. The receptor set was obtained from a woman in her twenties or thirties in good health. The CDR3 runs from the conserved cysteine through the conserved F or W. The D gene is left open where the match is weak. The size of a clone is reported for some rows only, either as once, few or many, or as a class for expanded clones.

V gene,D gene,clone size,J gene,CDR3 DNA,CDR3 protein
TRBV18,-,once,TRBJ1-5,TGTGCCAGCTCACCACCGGTGGCGGGAAGCAATCAGCCCCAGCATTTT,CASSPPVAGSNQPQHF
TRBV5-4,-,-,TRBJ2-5,TGTGCCAGCAGCGGGCGAAGGGGCCAAGAGACCCAGTACTTC,CASSGRRGQETQYF
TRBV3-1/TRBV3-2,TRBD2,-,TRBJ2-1,TGTGCCAGCAGCCAAGATCTTAGCCTAGCGGGAGGGTACAATGAGCAGTTCTTC,CASSQDLSLAGGYNEQFF
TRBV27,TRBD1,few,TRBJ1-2,TGTGCCAGCAGAAGGGGGCAGACCAGCTATGGCTACACCTTC,CASRRGQTSYGYTF
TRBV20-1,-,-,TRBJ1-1,TGCAGTGCCGGACCGGGGGTAGAAGCTTTCTTT,CSAGPGVEAFF
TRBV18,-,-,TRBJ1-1,TGTGCCAGCTCACCGGCCATGAACACTGAAGCTTTCTTT,CASSPAMNTEAFF
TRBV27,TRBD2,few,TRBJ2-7,TGTGCCAGCAGGCGCGGGGGAGGGTTCTACGAGCAGTACTTC,CASRRGGGFYEQYF
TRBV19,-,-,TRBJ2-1,TGTGCCAGTAGTATAGGGACGTCCGGGCTGGCGAATGAGCAGTTCTTC,CASSIGTSGLANEQFF
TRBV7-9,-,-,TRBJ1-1,TGTGCCAGCAGAAGTGACGGGAACACTGAAGCTTTCTTT,CASRSDGNTEAFF
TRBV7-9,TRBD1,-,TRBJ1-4,TGTGCCAGCAGCGCCGACAGGGTCCTGGGTGAAAAACTGTTTTTT,CASSADRVLGEKLFF
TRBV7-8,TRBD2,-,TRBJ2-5,TGTGCCAGCAGCTTATCTCCGGGGGGGGAGACCCAGTACTTC,CASSLSPGGETQYF
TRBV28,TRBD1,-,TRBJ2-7,TGTGCCAGCAGCCGACAGGGGATTTCCTACGAGCAGTACTTC,CASSRQGISYEQYF
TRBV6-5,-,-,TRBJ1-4,TGTGCCAGCAGTCCACGGACTGGCGCAAAACTGTTTTTT,CASSPRTGAKLFF
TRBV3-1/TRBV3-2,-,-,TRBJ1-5,TGTGCCAGCAGCCAACACATGGAGACGGCCGGGCCCCAGCATTTT,CASSQHMETAGPQHF
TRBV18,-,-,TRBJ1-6,TGTGCCAGCTCACTGGTTGAGGGTTCCAATTCACCCCTCCACTTT,CASSLVEGSNSPLHF
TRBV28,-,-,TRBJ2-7,TGTGCCAGCAATTTTCTATGGTACAGATTTACCTACGAGCAGTACTTC,CASNFLWYRFTYEQYF
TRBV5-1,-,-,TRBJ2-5,TGCGCCAGCAGCTTGGTGGCCATCCAAGAGACCCAGTACTTC,CASSLVAIQETQYF
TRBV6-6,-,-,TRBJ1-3,TGTGCCAGCAGTTACGGGGCGACTGGAAACACCATATATTTT,CASSYGATGNTIYF
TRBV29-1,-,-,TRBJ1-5,TGCAGCGTTGGTTGGGGAGGGGGGCCAAATCAGCCCCAGCATTTT,CSVGWGGGPNQPQHF
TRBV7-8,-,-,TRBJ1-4,TGTGCCAGCAGCTTAAGGGAATGGAATGAAAAACTGTTTTTT,CASSLREWNEKLFF
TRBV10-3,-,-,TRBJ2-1,TGTGCCGTTGCGAGTCTCTGGAATGAGCAGTTCTTC,CAVASLWNEQFF
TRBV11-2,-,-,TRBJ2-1,TGTGCCAGCAGCTTAAACGGACCTTCTTACAATGAGCAGTTCTTC,CASSLNGPSYNEQFF
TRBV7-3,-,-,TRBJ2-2,TGTGCCAGCAGCCGCAGGCGGGCCGAGGGAAACGGGGAGCTGTTTTTT,CASSRRRAEGNGELFF
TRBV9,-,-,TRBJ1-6,TGTGCCAGCAGCGCCGGGACGATTAATTCACCCCTCCACTTT,CASSAGTINSPLHF
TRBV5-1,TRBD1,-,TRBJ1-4,TGCGCCAGCAGCTTGGGGACAGGGGGGGAAAAACTGTTTTTT,CASSLGTGGEKLFF
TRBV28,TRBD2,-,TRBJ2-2,TGTGCCAGCAGTTTCCAACTAGCGCGTACCGGGGAGCTGTTTTTT,CASSFQLARTGELFF
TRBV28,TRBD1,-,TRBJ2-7,TGTGCCAGCAGTTTATCCTATGGGACAGGGGACTACGAGCAGTACTTC,CASSLSYGTGDYEQYF
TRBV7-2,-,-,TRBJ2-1,TGTGCCAGCAGCTTAGGGCTAAACTACAATGAGCAGTTCTTC,CASSLGLNYNEQFF
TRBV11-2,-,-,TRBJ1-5,TGTGCCAGCAGCTTAACCCCGCGGAATCAGCCCCAGCATTTT,CASSLTPRNQPQHF
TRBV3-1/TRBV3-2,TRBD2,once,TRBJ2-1,TGTGCCAGCAGCCAATCGACTCGCGGGGGGGGTAATGAGCAGTTCTTC,CASSQSTRGGGNEQFF
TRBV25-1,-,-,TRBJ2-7,TGTGCCAGCAGTGAACGGAGGAGGGACGGAGTCTCCTACGAGCAGTACTTC,CASSERRRDGVSYEQYF
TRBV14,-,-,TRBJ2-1,TGTGCCAGCAGCCAAGATCTGGGAGGACGGTTCTTC,CASSQDLGGRFF
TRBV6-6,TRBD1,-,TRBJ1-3,TGTGCCAGCAGCCCAGGGGGTAGCTCTGGAAACACCATATATTTT,CASSPGGSSGNTIYF
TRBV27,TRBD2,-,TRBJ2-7,TGTGCCAGCACCCCGAGGGGGCTAGCGGGAGTCATCAGCGAGCAGTACTTC,CASTPRGLAGVISEQYF
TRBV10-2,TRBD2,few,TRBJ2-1,TGCGCCAGCACGGGCGGGAGGGTCTCCTACAATGAGCAGTTCTTC,CASTGGRVSYNEQFF
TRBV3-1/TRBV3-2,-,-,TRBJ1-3,TGTGCCAGCAGCCAAGGCGGCGAAGGAGGGTCTGGAAACACCATATATTTT,CASSQGGEGGSGNTIYF
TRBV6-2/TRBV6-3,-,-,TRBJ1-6,TGTGCCAGCAGTTACCCGGGACCTCTAAGGTCACCCCTCCACTTT,CASSYPGPLRSPLHF
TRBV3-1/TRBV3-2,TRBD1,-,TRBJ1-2,TGTGCCAGCAGCCAAATCGTAGGGGGCCAAGATGGCTACACCTTC,CASSQIVGGQDGYTF
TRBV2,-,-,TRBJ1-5,TGTGCCAGCAGTGAAGAGGCTGAGGATCAGCCCCAGCATTTT,CASSEEAEDQPQHF
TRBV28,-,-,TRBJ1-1,TGTGCCAGCAGTCTGGGCCGTGAAGCTTTCTTT,CASSLGREAFF
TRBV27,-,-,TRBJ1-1,TGTGCCAGCAGTTTATATACGGGACATAGGAACACTGAAGCTTTCTTT,CASSLYTGHRNTEAFF
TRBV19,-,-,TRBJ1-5,TGTGCCAGTAGTCTTGACAGGATACGCAATCAGCCCCAGCATTTT,CASSLDRIRNQPQHF
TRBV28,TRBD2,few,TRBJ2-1,TGTGCCAGCAGTTGGACTAGCGGGGGGGCGAATGAGCAGTTCTTC,CASSWTSGGANEQFF
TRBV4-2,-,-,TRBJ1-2,TGTGCCAGCAGCCTTCGGGACGGAGCTAACTATGGCTACACCTTC,CASSLRDGANYGYTF
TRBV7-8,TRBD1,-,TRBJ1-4,TGTGCCAGCAGCTTATCACAGGGGGCGTCTAATGAAAAACTGTTTTTT,CASSLSQGASNEKLFF
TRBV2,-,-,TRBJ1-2,TGTGCCAGCAAGGCAGAGGGCTATGGCTACACCTTC,CASKAEGYGYTF
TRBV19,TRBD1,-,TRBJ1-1,TGTGCCACTTTCTATAAGGGGGCGGTGAACACTGAAGCTTTCTTT,CATFYKGAVNTEAFF
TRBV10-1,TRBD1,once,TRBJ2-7,TGCGCCAGCAGCATGGACAGGGCCTACGAGCAGTACTTC,CASSMDRAYEQYF
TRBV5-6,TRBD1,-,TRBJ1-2,TGTGCCAGCAGCTTGGATGGGACAGGATGGTATGGCTACACCTTC,CASSLDGTGWYGYTF